This T cell receptor (beta chain) was documented in a study of T cell responses to AZD1222 COVID-19 vaccine. Study-wide results and limits: At baseline, seropositivity was found in only a handful of AZD1222 recipients. Donors skewed white British and female; clonal diversity was possibly underestimated. Reports indicate that nearly half of spike-specific TCRs are directed at unmutated variant regions.

As regards this clone: Its antigen is currently unknown.

The CDR3 is 14 residues long. Trimming took off 4 bases at V and 0 bases at J, with 7 bases between the two ends. Germline V gene sequence: CDR1 WNHNN, CDR2 SYGVQD (reference sequence). The protocol was immunoSEQ multiplex PCR, while the TCRdb copy is restricted to in-frame clones and leaves out a portion. The data hold roughly 150,000 clones, with approximately 88% observed a single time. The analysis combined second doses at about 4 or about 12 weeks. This chain joins TRBV10-1 and TRBJ2-1; D ambiguous. The specimen comprised peripheral blood, sampled 28 days after the second AZD1222 dose. This sequence was found in an adult who received the AZD1222 COVID-19 vaccine. Here the CDR3 reads CASSAASSYNEQFF. The CDR3 DNA reads as TGCGCCAGCAGTGCGGCTAGCTCCTACAATGAGCAGTTCTTC.